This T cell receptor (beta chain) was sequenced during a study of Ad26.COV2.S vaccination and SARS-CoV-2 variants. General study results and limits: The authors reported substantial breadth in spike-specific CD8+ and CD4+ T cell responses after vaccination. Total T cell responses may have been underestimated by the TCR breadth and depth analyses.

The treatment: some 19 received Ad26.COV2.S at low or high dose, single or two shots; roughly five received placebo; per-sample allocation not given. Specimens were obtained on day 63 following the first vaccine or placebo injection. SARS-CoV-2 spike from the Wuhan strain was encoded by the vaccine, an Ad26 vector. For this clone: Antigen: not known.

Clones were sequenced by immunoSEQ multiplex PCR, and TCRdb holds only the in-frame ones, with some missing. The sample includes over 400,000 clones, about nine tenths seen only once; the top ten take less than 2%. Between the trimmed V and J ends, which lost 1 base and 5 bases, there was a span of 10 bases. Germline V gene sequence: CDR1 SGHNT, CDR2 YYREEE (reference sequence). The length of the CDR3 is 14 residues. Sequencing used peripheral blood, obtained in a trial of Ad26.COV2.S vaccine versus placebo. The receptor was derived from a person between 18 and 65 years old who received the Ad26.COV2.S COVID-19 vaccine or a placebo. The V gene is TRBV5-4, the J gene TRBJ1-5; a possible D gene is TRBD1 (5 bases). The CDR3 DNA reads TGTGCCAGCAGCTTGTATTTGGGGGATCAGCCCCAGCATTTT. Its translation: CASSLYLGDQPQHF.